A selection of T cell receptor beta chains follows, all from one sample in a study of PD-L1 blockade in urothelial cancer. This table comes from immunoSEQ multiplex PCR, and its TCRdb copy is limited to in-frame clones, with some not included. This sample has some 35,000 clones, with roughly 38% found just once. This specimen consisted of tumor tissue, obtained before atezolizumab (anti-PD-L1) treatment. The source is a man between 60 and 75 years old with urothelial cancer. CDR3s include the opening cysteine and the closing phenylalanine or tryptophan. A D gene is named only where the DNA matches it firmly. A clone size is listed for some rows: how often the clone was seen (once, few, many), or a class if it is expanded.

d_call clone_size j_call v_call cdr3_nt cdr3_aa
- - TRBJ2-5 TRBV5-1 TGCGCCAGCAGCTTGGTGGGGGAACTGGGAGAGACCCAGTACTTC CASSLVGELGETQYF
TRBD1 - TRBJ1-1 TRBV18 TGTGCCAGCTCACCGGCCGATAAAACAGGGGCCAGAGCTTTCTTT CASSPADKTGARAFF
- many TRBJ2-7 TRBV11-3 TGTGCCAGCAGCGTTACCGGGGTCATTAGCTCCTACGAGCAGTACTTC CASSVTGVISSYEQYF
TRBD1 few TRBJ2-7 TRBV9 TGTGCCAGCAGCTTTACACAGGGGAACGAGCAGTACTTC CASSFTQGNEQYF
TRBD1 once TRBJ2-3 TRBV19 TGTGCCAGTAGCCGAGGGACAGGGCCGGGAGATACGCAGTATTTT CASSRGTGPGDTQYF
TRBD2 - TRBJ2-7 TRBV19 TGTGCCAGTAGTACCCCTTCAACTAGCGGGAGGGCCTACGAGCAGTACTTC CASSTPSTSGRAYEQYF
- - TRBJ2-3 TRBV18 TGTGCCAGCTCACTTGCTTCAGGGACAGATACGCAGTATTTT CASSLASGTDTQYF
- medium-sized TRBJ2-6 TRBV9 TGTGCCAGCAGCGTAGCTATCTCCCCTGGGGCCAACGTCCTGACTTTC CASSVAISPGANVLTF
TRBD1 few TRBJ2-2 TRBV11-3 TGTGCCAGCAGCTTCATCCCGGGACAGAAGAGCTCCGGGGAGCTGTTTTTT CASSFIPGQKSSGELFF
TRBD1 - TRBJ2-6 TRBV19 TGTGCCAGTACTGTGGGACAGGGGGCAGGGAGTGGGGCCAACGTCCTGACTTTC CASTVGQGAGSGANVLTF
- - TRBJ1-2 TRBV19 TGTGCCAGTAGCATAAGGACGGGCTATGGCTACACCTTC CASSIRTGYGYTF
- - TRBJ1-1 TRBV10-2 TGCGCCAGCAGTGAGACGCCCGTCGGCAGGGGAGGAACTGAAGCTTTCTTT CASSETPVGRGGTEAFF
TRBD1 - TRBJ1-2 TRBV30 TGTGCCTGGAGAGTAGAACGAAGGACAGGGGCGGCTCTGGCTGGCTACACCTTC CAWRVERRTGAALAGYTF
- - TRBJ2-7 TRBV10-3 TGTGCCATCAGTGAGCCATACGATGGGACCTACGAGCAGTACTTC CAISEPYDGTYEQYF
- - TRBJ2-5 TRBV19 TGTGCCAGTAGTATAGCGGGAGTCGAGACCCAGTACTTC CASSIAGVETQYF
TRBD1 - TRBJ2-4 TRBV28 TGTGCCAGGGGACAGGAGTGCCCTACCAAAAACATTCAGTACTTC CARGQECPTKNIQYF
TRBD2 - TRBJ2-2 TRBV19 TGTGCCAGTAGACCACTAGCGGGAGCGGGCACCGGGGAGCTGTTTTTT CASRPLAGAGTGELFF
- few TRBJ2-3 TRBV7-2 TGTGCCAGCAGCCAGCGGAGAGGCAATACGCAGTATTTT CASSQRRGNTQYF
- few TRBJ1-1 TRBV6-7 TGTGCCAGCAACCAGGGGACTGAAGCTTTCTTT CASNQGTEAFF
TRBD2 few TRBJ2-7 TRBV11-3 TGTGCCAGCAGCTCCCGCGGCTCTAGCGGGAATGAGCAGTACTTC CASSSRGSSGNEQYF
- - TRBJ1-2 TRBV29-1 TGCAGCGTTGATCCCGGCAACTATGGCTACACCTTC CSVDPGNYGYTF
TRBD2 few TRBJ2-1 TRBV9 TGTGCCAGCAGCGTAGCAGGGACTAGCGGGGTTTACAATGAGCAGTTCTTC CASSVAGTSGVYNEQFF
- few TRBJ1-3 TRBV7-7 TGTGCCAGCAGCTTAGACGCCAGGTCACCCTCTGGAAACACCATATATTTT CASSLDARSPSGNTIYF
TRBD2 - TRBJ2-1 TRBV28 TGTGCCAGCAGCCCCGGGACTAGCTCGGTAAATGAGCAGTTCTTC CASSPGTSSVNEQFF
- - TRBJ1-2 TRBV6-8 TGTGCCAGCGTAGGCAGCAATAAAAGCTATGGCTACACCTTC CASVGSNKSYGYTF
- - TRBJ1-5 TRBV19 TGTGCCAGTCAGGGTGGAGTTCAGCCCCAGCATTTT CASQGGVQPQHF
- few TRBJ1-5 TRBV11-1 TGTGCCAGCAGCTTGATGTCTGGCAATCAGCCCCAGCATTTT CASSLMSGNQPQHF
- few TRBJ2-2 TRBV6-8 TGTGCCAGCAGTGACCCCTCAATCGGGGAGCTGTTTTTT CASSDPSIGELFF
- - TRBJ1-4 TRBV25-1 TGTGCCAGCAGTAGCCAGGGACCCGGGCAAGAAAAACTGTTTTTT CASSSQGPGQEKLFF
TRBD1 - TRBJ1-5 TRBV6-8 TGTGCCACCAACGAACAGGGGTATCAGCCCCAGCATTTT CATNEQGYQPQHF
- - TRBJ1-5 TRBV18 TGTGCCAGCTCACCACGCCGGGCTACGTGGGGCAATCAGCCCCAGCATTTT CASSPRRATWGNQPQHF
TRBD2 - TRBJ2-1 TRBV4-1 TGCGCCAGCAGGCCTACGGGACTAGCAGACAATGAGCAGTTCTTC CASRPTGLADNEQFF
TRBD1 few TRBJ2-5 TRBV9 TGTGCCAGCAGCGGCGGACCGGGACAGGGGACAGAGACCCAGTACTTC CASSGGPGQGTETQYF
- few TRBJ2-2 TRBV14 TGTGCCAGCAGCCAAGATCCGGGGACGCGGAACACCGGGGAGCTGTTTTTT CASSQDPGTRNTGELFF
TRBD2 - TRBJ2-1 TRBV28 TGTGCCAGCAGTCCGACTAGCGGGATTTACAATGAGCAGTTCTTC CASSPTSGIYNEQFF
TRBD1 few TRBJ2-5 TRBV4-1 TGCGCCAGCAGCCAAGATGGTACAGGGGGCTTGGAGACCCAGTACTTC CASSQDGTGGLETQYF
- - TRBJ2-1 TRBV14 TGTGCCAGCAGCCAAGAGCCTGAGCAGTTCTTC CASSQEPEQFF
TRBD1 - TRBJ2-2 TRBV19 TGTGCCAGTAGTATGCACAGGGGGCGGAACACCGGGGAGCTGTTTTTT CASSMHRGRNTGELFF
TRBD2 - TRBJ2-2 TRBV19 TGTGCCAGTAGTATCTTGGGACTAGCAACCGGGGAGCTGTTTTTT CASSILGLATGELFF
- - TRBJ2-7 TRBV28 TGTGCCAGCAGGGGGTGGATGGCCGGGACATACTCCTACGAGCAGTACTTC CASRGWMAGTYSYEQYF
TRBD1 few TRBJ2-7 TRBV6-8 TGTGCCAGCAGTTACGGTTTTGGGACAGGGGTCTACGAGCAGTACTTC CASSYGFGTGVYEQYF
TRBD1 medium-sized TRBJ1-5 TRBV9 TGTGCCAGCAGCCAGGGGGAAGGGGATCAGCCCCAGCATTTT CASSQGEGDQPQHF
- - TRBJ1-5 TRBV19 TGTGCCAGTAGTATGGTGACCGTCGTTTTGGGCAATCAGCCCCAGCATTTT CASSMVTVVLGNQPQHF
TRBD2 - TRBJ2-3 TRBV28 TGTGCCAGCAGTTCTGACGTACTAGCGGGAGGGACAGATACGCAGTATTTT CASSSDVLAGGTDTQYF
TRBD1 - TRBJ1-2 TRBV4-1 TGCGCCAGCAGCCCAGGGGACAGGGGCCGTCTTGCTGGCTACACCTTC CASSPGDRGRLAGYTF
- - TRBJ1-2 TRBV19 TGTGCCAGTAGTATCCCGGCCAGCGGGACCTATGGCTACACCTTC CASSIPASGTYGYTF
- - TRBJ1-1 TRBV30 TGTGCCTGGACACCCCTGAACACTGAAGCTTTCTTT CAWTPLNTEAFF
- many TRBJ1-2 TRBV13 TGTGCCAGCAGCTTAGGACAGCCTAACTATGGCTACACCTTC CASSLGQPNYGYTF
TRBD2 - TRBJ2-3 TRBV29-1 TGCAGCGTTGCGGCGGGAGTAGATACGCAGTATTTT CSVAAGVDTQYF
TRBD1 - TRBJ1-1 TRBV18 TGTGCCAGCTCAGAGAGACAGGGAGGGGTCGAAGCTTTCTTT CASSERQGGVEAFF
- many TRBJ2-2 TRBV6-8 TGTGCCAGCGGGAGACAAACCGGGGAGCTGTTTTTT CASGRQTGELFF
TRBD1 few TRBJ2-2 TRBV7-7 TGTGCCAGCAGCTTAAGGGGGACAGTCCTTAACACCGGGGAGCTGTTTTTT CASSLRGTVLNTGELFF
- many TRBJ2-5 TRBV11-3 TGTGCCAGCACACCGCCCGGACCTAGTGGCCCGGGGACCCAGTACTTC CASTPPGPSGPGTQYF
- few TRBJ1-5 TRBV30 TGTGCCGCGACAGTTGAGGGCAATCAGCCCCAGCATTTT CAATVEGNQPQHF
TRBD1 few TRBJ1-2 TRBV5-1 TGCGCCAGCAGCCCGGCCGGCAGGGGGGACTATGGCTACACCTTC CASSPAGRGDYGYTF
TRBD1 few TRBJ1-1 TRBV9 TGTGCCAGCAGCGAGGGGGGACAGAGGGCCGCTGAAGCTTTCTTT CASSEGGQRAAEAFF
- - TRBJ2-1 TRBV19 TGTGCCAGTAGTATAGGGCAGGGACCCTACAATGAGCAGTTCTTC CASSIGQGPYNEQFF
- - TRBJ2-1 TRBV5-1 TGCGCCAGCAGCTTGGGGGATTGGGGGGCCGATGAGCAGTTCTTC CASSLGDWGADEQFF